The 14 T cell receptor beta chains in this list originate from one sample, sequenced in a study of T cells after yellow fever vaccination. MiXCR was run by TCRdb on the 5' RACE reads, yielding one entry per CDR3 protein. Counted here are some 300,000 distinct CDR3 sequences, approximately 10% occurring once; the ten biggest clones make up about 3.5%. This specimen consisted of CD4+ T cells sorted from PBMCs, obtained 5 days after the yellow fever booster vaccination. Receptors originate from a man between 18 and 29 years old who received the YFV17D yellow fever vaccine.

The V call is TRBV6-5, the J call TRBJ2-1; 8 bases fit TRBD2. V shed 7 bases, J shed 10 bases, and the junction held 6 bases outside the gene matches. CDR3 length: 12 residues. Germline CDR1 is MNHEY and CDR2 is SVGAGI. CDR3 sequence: CASTRRGGEQFF. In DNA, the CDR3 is TGTGCCAGCACCCGTCGGGGGGGGGAGCAGTTCTTC.

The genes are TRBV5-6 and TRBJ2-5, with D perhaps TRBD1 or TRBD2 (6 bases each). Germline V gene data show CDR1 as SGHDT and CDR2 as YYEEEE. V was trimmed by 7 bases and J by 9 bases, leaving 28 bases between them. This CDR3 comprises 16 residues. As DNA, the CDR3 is TGTGCCAGCCAGGTCTCGCCGGGGGCCCTAAGAGAATCCCAGTACTTC. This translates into CASQVSPGALRESQYF.

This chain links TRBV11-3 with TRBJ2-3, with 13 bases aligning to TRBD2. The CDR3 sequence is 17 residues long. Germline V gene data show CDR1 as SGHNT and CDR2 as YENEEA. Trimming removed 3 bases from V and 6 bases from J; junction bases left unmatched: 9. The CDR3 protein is CASSFTTSGGATDTQYF. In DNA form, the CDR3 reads TGTGCCAGCAGCTTCACTACTAGCGGGGGGGCCACGGATACGCAGTATTTT. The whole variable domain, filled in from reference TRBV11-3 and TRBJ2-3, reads EAGVVQSPRYKIIEKKQPVAFWCNPISGHNTLYWYLQNLGQGPELLIRYENEEAVDDSQLPKDRFSAERLKGVDSTLKIQPAELGDSAVYLCASSFTTSGGATDTQYFGPGTRLTVL.

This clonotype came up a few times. As DNA, the CDR3 is TGTGCCAGTTCCGAATGGAACTCCCAAGAGACCCAGTACTTC. It translates to CASSEWNSQETQYF. The J gene is TRBJ2-5, the V gene TRBV12-3 or TRBV12-4; D gene ambiguous. V was trimmed by 9 bases and J by 1 base, leaving 15 bases between them. The CDR3 contains 14 residues.

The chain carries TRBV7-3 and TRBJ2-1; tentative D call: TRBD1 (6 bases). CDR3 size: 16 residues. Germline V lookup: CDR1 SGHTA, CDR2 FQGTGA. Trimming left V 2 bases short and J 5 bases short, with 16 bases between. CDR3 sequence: CASSLWDGKGDNEQFF. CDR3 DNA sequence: TGTGCCAGCAGCTTATGGGACGGGAAGGGGGACAATGAGCAGTTCTTC.

For the CDR3, the DNA is TGCGCCAGCAGCGTGTGGGACAGGTCGAACACTGAAGCTTTCTTT. Translation: CASSVWDRSNTEAFF. V is TRBV5-1 and J is TRBJ1-1; 8 nucleotides align to TRBD1. Germline values: CDR1 SGHRS, CDR2 YFSETQ. The CDR3 spans 15 residues. J gave up 1 base and V 4 bases, and 6 bases lay outside the gene matches.

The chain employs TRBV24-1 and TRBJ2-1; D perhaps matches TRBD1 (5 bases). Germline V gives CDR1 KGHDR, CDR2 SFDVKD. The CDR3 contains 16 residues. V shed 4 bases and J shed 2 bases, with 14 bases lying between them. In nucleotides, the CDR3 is TGTGCCACCAGTGAATATGACAGTTCGGCCTACAATGAGCAGTTCTTC. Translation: CATSEYDSSAYNEQFF.

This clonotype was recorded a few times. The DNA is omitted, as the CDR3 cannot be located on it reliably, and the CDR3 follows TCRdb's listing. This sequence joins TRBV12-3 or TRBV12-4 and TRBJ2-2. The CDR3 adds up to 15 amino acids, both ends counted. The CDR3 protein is CASSGGSWAGELFFF.

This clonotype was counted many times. Written as DNA, the CDR3 is TGCAGTGCTAGAGATGGCCTGGGGGGAAGCCACGAGCAGTACTTC. Its protein product is CSARDGLGGSHEQYF. The chain employs TRBV20-1 and TRBJ2-7, with TRBD2 as a possible D gene (6 bases). From germline, CDR1 is DFQATT and CDR2 SNEGSKA (reference sequence). V was pared by 0 bases and J by 5 bases, with 17 bases between. This CDR3 is 15 amino acids long.

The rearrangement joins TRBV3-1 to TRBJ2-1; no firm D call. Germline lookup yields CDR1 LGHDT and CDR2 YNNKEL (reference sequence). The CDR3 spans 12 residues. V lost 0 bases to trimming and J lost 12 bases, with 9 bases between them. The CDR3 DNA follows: TGTGCCAGCAGCCAAGAGGGCCGTGGGCAGTTCTTC. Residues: CASSQEGRGQFF.

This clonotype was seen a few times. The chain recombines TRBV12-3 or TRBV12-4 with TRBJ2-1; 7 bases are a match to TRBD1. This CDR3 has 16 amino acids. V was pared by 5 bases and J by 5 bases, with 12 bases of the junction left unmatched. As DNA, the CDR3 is TGTGCCAGCAGTCCTGGACAAGGGGGCTGGAACAATGAGCAGTTCTTC. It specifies CASSPGQGGWNNEQFF.

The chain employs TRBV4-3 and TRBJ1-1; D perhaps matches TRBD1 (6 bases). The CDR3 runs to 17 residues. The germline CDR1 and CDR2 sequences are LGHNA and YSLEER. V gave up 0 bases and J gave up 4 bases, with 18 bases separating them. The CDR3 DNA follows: TGCGCCAGCAGCCAAGATCGGGGGAGCAGGGGTGGCACTGAAGCTTTCTTT. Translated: CASSQDRGSRGGTEAFF.

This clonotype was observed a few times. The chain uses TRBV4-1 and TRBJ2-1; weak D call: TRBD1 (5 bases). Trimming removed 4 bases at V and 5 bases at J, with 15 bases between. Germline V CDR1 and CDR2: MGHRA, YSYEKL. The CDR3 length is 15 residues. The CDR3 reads CASSRQDNRNNEQFF. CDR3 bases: TGCGCCAGCAGCCGCCAGGACAACCGAAACAATGAGCAGTTCTTC.

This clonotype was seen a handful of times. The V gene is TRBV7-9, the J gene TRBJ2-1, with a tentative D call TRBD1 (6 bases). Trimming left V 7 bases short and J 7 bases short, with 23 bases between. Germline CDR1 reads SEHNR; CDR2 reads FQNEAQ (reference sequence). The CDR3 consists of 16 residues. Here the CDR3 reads CASIETLRGTGNEQFF. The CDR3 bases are TGTGCCAGCATTGAGACCCTCAGGGGAACGGGGAATGAGCAGTTCTTC.